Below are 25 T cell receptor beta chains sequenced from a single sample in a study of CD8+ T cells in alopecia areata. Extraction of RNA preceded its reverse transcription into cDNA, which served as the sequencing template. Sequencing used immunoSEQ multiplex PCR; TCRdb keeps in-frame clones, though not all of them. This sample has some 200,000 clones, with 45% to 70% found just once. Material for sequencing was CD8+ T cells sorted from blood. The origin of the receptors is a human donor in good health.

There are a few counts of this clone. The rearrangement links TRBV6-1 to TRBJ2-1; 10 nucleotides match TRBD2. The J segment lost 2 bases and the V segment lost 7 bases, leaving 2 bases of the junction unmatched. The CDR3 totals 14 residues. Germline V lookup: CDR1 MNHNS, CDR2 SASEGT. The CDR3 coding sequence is TGTGCCAGCATTAGCGGGGGGCCCTACAATGAGCAGTTCTTC. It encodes CASISGGPYNEQFF.

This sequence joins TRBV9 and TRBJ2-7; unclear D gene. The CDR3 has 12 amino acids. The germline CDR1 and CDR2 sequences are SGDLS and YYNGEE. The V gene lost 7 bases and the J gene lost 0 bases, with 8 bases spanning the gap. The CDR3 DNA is TGTGCCAGCGGCAGCAACTCCTACGAGCAGTACTTC. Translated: CASGSNSYEQYF.

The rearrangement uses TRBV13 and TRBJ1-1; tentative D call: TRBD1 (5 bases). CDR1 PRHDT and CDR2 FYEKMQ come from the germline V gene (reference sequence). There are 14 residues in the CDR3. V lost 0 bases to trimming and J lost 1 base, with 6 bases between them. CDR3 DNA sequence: TGTGCCAGCAGCTTAGGAGGGACGAACACTGAAGCTTTCTTT. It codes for CASSLGGTNTEAFF.

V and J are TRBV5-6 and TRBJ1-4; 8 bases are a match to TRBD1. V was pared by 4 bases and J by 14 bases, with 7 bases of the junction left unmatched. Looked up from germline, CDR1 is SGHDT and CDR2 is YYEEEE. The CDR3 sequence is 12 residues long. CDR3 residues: CASSPGTGKLFF. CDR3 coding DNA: TGTGCCAGCAGCCCCGGGACAGGAAAGCTGTTTTTT. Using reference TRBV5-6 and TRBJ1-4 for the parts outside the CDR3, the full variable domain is DAGVTQSPTHLIKTRGQQVTLRCSPKSGHDTVSWYQQALGQGPQFIFQYYEEEERQRGNFPDRFSGHQFPNYSSELNVNALLLGDSALYLCASSPGTGKLFFGSGTQLSVL.

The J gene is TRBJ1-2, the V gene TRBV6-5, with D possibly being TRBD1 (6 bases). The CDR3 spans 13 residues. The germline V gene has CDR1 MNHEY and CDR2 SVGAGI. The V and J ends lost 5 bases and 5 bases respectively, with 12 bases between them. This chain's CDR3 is CASSPVTGYGYTF. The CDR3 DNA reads TGTGCCAGCAGTCCCGTGACAGGTTATGGCTACACCTTC.

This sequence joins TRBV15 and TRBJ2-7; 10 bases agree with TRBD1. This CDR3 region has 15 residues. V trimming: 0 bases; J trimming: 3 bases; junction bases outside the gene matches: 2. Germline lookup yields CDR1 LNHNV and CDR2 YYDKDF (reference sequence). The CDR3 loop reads CATSRETGGSYEQYF. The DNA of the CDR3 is TGTGCCACCAGCAGAGAGACAGGGGGCAGCTACGAGCAGTACTTC.

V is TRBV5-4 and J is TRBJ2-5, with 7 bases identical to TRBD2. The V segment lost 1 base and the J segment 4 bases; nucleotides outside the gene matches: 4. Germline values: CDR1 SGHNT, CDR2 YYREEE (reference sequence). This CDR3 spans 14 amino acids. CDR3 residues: CASSLWGGLETQYF. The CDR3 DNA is TGTGCCAGCAGCTTGTGGGGAGGGTTAGAGACCCAGTACTTC. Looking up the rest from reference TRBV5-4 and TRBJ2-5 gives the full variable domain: ETGVTQSPTHLIKTRGQQVTLRCSSQSGHNTVSWYQQALGQGPQFIFQYYREEENGRGNFPPRFSGLQFPNYSSELNVNALELDDSALYLCASSLWGGLETQYFGPGTRLLVL.

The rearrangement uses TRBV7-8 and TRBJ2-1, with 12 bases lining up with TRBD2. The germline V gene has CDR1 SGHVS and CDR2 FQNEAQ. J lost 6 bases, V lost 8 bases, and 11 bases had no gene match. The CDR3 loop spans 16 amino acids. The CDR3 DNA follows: TGTGCCAGCGCATCTAGCGGGGGGGCGATGAGCAATGAGCAGTTCTTC. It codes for CASASSGGAMSNEQFF.

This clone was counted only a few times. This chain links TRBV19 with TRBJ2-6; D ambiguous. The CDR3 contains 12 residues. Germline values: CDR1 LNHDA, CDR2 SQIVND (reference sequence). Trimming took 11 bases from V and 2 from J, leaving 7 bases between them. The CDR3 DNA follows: TGTGCCTGCTCCCCTGGGGCCAACGTCCTGACTTTC. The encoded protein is CACSPGANVLTF. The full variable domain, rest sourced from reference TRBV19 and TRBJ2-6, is DGGITQSPKYLFRKEGQNVTLSCEQNLNHDAMYWYRQDPGQGLRLIYYSQIVNDFQKGDIAEGYSVSREKKESFPLTVTSAQKNPTAFYLCACSPGANVLTFGAGSRLTVL.

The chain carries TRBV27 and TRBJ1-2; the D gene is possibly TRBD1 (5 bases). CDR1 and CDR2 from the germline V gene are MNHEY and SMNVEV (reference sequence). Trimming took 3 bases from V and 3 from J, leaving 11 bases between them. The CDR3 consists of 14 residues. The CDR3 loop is CASSFRGGDYGYTF. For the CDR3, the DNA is TGTGCCAGCAGTTTTAGGGGCGGAGACTATGGCTACACCTTC.

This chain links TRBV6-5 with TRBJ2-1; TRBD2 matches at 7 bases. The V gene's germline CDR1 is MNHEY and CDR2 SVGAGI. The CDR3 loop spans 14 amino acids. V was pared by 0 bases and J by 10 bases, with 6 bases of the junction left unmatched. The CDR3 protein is CASSYSYGEGEQFF. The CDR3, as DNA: TGTGCCAGCAGTTACTCGTACGGGGAGGGCGAGCAGTTCTTC.

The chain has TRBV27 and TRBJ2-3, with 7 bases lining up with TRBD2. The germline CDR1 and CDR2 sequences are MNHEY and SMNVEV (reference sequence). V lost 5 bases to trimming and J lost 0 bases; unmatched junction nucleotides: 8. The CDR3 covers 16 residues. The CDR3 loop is CASSPYGGSSTDTQYF. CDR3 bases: TGTGCCAGCAGTCCGTACGGGGGGTCCAGCACAGATACGCAGTATTTT.

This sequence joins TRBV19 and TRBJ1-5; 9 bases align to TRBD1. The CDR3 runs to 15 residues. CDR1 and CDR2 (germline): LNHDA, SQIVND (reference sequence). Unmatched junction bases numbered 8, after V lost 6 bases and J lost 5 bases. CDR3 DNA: TGTGCCAGTAGGCCGACAGGGGGTTTTGATCAGCCCCAGCATTTT. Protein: CASRPTGGFDQPQHF.

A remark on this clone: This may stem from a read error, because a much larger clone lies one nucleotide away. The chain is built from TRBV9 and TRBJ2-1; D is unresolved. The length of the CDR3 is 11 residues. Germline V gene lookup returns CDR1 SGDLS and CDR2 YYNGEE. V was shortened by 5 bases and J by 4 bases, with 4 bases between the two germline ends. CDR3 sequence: CASSLYNEQFF. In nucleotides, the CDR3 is TGTGCCAGCAGTTTATACAATGAGCAGTTCTTC. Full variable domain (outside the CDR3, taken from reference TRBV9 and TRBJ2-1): DSGVTQTPKHLITATGQRVTLRCSPRSGDLSVYWYQQSLDQGLQFLIQYYNGEERAKGNILERFSAQQFPDLHSELNLSSLELGDSALYFCASSLYNEQFFGPGTRLTVL.

The CDR3 reads CASSAWVSTNTEAFF. The CDR3 nucleotides read TGTGCCAGCAGCGCCTGGGTCTCCACTAACACTGAAGCTTTCTTT. This chain connects TRBV9 to TRBJ1-1, with D unclear. This CDR3 is built from 15 residues. Trimming took 3 bases from V and 2 from J, leaving 14 bases between them. Germline V CDR1 and CDR2: SGDLS, YYNGEE.

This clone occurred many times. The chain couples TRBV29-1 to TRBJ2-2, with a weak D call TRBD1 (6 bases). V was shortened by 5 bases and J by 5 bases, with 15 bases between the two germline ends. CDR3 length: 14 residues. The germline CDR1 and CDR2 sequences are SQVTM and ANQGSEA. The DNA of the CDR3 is TGCAGCGTTCGGGTAGGGGGAGAGACCGGGGAGCTGTTTTTT. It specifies CSVRVGGETGELFF.

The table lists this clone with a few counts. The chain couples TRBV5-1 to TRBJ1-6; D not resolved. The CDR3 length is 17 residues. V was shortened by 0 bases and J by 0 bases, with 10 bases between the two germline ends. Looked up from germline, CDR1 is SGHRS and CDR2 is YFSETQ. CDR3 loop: CASSLEPMSSYNSPLHF. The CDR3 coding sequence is TGCGCCAGCAGCTTGGAACCGATGAGCTCCTATAATTCACCCCTCCACTTT.

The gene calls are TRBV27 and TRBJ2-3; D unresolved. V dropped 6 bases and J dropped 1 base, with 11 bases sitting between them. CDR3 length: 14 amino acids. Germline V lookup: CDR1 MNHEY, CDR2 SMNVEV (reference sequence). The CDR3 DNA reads TGTGCCAGCAGCCCTCTGCCCCGCACAGATACGCAGTATTTT. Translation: CASSPLPRTDTQYF.

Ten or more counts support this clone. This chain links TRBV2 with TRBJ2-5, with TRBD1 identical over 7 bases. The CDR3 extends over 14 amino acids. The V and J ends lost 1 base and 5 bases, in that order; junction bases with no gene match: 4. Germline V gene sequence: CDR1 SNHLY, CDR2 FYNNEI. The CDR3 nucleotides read TGTGCCAGCAGTGAAGGGTACAGGGGTGAGACCCAGTACTTC. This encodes CASSEGYRGETQYF.

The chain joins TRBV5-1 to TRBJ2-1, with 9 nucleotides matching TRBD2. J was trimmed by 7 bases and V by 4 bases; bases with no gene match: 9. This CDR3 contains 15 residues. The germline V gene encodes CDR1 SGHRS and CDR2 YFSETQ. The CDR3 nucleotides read TGCGCCAGCAGCCCCGGGACTAGCAAGTGGAATGAGCAGTTCTTC. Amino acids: CASSPGTSKWNEQFF. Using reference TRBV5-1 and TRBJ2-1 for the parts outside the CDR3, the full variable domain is KAGVTQTPRYLIKTRGQQVTLSCSPISGHRSVSWYQQTPGQGLQFLFEYFSETQRNKGNFPGRFSGRQFSNSRSEMNVSTLELGDSALYLCASSPGTSKWNEQFFGPGTRLTVL.

Here the CDR3 reads CASSASGSEQYF. Here the CDR3 DNA reads TGTGCCAGCAGCGCGTCAGGGAGCGAGCAGTACTTC. The chain recombines TRBV9 with TRBJ2-7; TRBD1 or TRBD2 may be the D gene (5 bases each). CDR1 SGDLS and CDR2 YYNGEE come from the germline V gene. V lost 3 bases and J lost 6, with 10 bases in between. The CDR3 has 12 residues.

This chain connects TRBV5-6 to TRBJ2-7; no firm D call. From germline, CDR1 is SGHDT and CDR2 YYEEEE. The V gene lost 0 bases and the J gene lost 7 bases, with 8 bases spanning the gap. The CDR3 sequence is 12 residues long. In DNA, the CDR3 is TGTGCCAGCAGCTTGGGAGGTCCGGAGCAGTACTTC. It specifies CASSLGGPEQYF. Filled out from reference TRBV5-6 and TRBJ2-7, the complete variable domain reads DAGVTQSPTHLIKTRGQQVTLRCSPKSGHDTVSWYQQALGQGPQFIFQYYEEEERQRGNFPDRFSGHQFPNYSSELNVNALLLGDSALYLCASSLGGPEQYFGPGTRLTVT.

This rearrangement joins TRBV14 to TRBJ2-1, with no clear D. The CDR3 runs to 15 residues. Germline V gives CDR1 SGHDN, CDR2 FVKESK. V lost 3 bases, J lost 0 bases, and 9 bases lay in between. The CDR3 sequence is CASSHRESSYNEQFF. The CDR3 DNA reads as TGTGCCAGCAGCCATAGGGAAAGCTCCTACAATGAGCAGTTCTTC.

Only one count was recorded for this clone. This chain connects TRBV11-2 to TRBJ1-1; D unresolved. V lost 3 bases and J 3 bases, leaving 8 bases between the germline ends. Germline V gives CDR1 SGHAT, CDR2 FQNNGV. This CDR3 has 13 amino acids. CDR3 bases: TGTGCCAGCAGCTTTTACTTGGACACTGAAGCTTTCTTT. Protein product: CASSFYLDTEAFF. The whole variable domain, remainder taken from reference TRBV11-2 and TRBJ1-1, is EAGVAQSPRYKIIEKRQSVAFWCNPISGHATLYWYQQILGQGPKLLIQFQNNGVVDDSQLPKDRFSAERLKGVDSTLKIQPAKLEDSAVYLCASSFYLDTEAFFGQGTRLTVV.

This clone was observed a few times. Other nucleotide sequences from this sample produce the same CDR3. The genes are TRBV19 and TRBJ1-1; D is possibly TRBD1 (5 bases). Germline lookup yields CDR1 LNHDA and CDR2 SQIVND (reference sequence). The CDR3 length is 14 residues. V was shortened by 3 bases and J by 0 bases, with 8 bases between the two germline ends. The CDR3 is CASSMGGMNTEAFF. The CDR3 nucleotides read TGTGCCAGTAGTATGGGGGGAATGAACACTGAAGCTTTCTTT. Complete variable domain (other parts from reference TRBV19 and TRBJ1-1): DGGITQSPKYLFRKEGQNVTLSCEQNLNHDAMYWYRQDPGQGLRLIYYSQIVNDFQKGDIAEGYSVSREKKESFPLTVTSAQKNPTAFYLCASSMGGMNTEAFFGQGTRLTVV.